This record covers a single T cell receptor (beta chain). Clones were read by immunoSEQ multiplex PCR, and TCRdb kept only the in-frame ones, dropping some. The table records 300,000 to 350,000 clones, approximately 89% of them present only once. This entry comes from a study of blood T cell repertoires in COVID-19. Study overall: PBMCs, B-cell-depleted T cells, or T cells provided the cDNA or gDNA that made up the material.

Germline CDR1 and CDR2: SGHRS and YFSETQ. V was pared by 3 bases and J by 7 bases, with 22 bases between. The CDR3 length is 16 residues. Clinical histories supplied by participants themselves formed the basis of cohort assignment. The gene calls are TRBV5-1 and TRBJ1-2; possible D gene TRBD1, 6 bases. The sequence was obtained from a woman in her thirties who had recovered from COVID-19. Sequenced sample: PBMCs or T cells enriched from blood (not recorded which). CDR3 nucleotides: TGCGCCAGCAGCTCGGCTTCAGGGGCCAGGCTGGTTGGCTACACCTTC. It encodes CASSSASGARLVGYTF.